This T cell receptor beta chain was sequenced during a study of blood T cell repertoires in COVID-19. Study context: Sources were T cells, B-cell-depleted T cells, or PBMCs; the material itself was cDNA or gDNA.

Assay used: immunoSEQ multiplex PCR; TCRdb lists only in-frame clones, some missing. The sample lists approximately 400,000 clones, approximately 90% occurring once. There are 17 residues in the CDR3. The V end was cut by 5 bases, the J end by 1 base, with 20 bases between. Per the germline V gene, CDR1 is SEHNR and CDR2 is FQNEAQ (reference sequence). V usage is TRBV7-9 and J usage is TRBJ1-1; TRBD1 is a possible D gene (6 bases). The sample taken for sequencing was PBMCs or T cells enriched from blood (not recorded which). The sequence was obtained from a woman younger than 30 who had recovered from COVID-19. CDR3 region: CASSQSRAATGNTEAFF. CDR3 DNA: TGTGCCAGCAGCCAGAGTCGAGCGGCGACAGGGAACACTGAAGCTTTCTTT. The entire variable domain, with the rest obtained from reference TRBV7-9 and TRBJ1-1, is as follows: DTGVSQNPRHKITKRGQNVTFRCDPISEHNRLYWYRQTLGQGPEFLTYFQNEAQLEKSRLLSDRFSAERPKGSFSTLEIQRTEQGDSAMYLCASSQSRAATGNTEAFFGQGTRLTVV.